The entry below gives a single T cell receptor beta chain sequence along with its context. Per the study methods: Amplifying reference gene primers gave estimates of nucleated cell counts. TCRdb's table, derived via immunoSEQ multiplex PCR, lists solely in-frame clones and lacks some. V and J calls and clone size are as listed in that table; D and trimming were resolved from the DNA. Found here are some 100,000 clones, around 89% of them singletons; the top ten hold approximately 4.8%. These data originate in a study of blood T cell repertoires in COVID-19. About the study: Collection of acute and convalescent COVID-19 samples took place in the United States, Italy and Spain. From T cells, B-cell-depleted T cells, or PBMCs came the material, which was cDNA or gDNA.

V dropped 5 bases and J dropped 9 bases, with 11 bases sitting between them. The length of the CDR3 is 12 residues. CDR1 and CDR2 (germline): SGHTA, FQGNSA. The sequence was obtained from a woman of 80 years or more with active COVID-19. The genes are TRBV7-2 and TRBJ2-1; D remains unclear. The sequenced sample consisted of peripheral blood. The CDR3 nucleotides are TGTGCCAGCAGCGTAGGCTGGAGTGAGCAGTTCTTC. Translation gives CASSVGWSEQFF. Full variable domain (missing parts from reference TRBV7-2 and TRBJ2-1): GAGVSQSPSNKVTEKGKDVELRCDPISGHTALYWYRQSLGQGLEFLIYFQGNSAPDKSGLPSDRFSAERTGGSVSTLTIQRTQQEDSAVYLCASSVGWSEQFFGPGTRLTVL.